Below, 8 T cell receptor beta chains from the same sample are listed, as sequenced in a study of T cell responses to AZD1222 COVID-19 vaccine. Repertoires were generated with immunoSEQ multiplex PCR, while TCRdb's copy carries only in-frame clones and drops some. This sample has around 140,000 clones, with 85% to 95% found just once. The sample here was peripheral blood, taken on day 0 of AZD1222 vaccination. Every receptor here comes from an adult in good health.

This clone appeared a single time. For the CDR3, the DNA is TGTGCCATCGGAGGGGGTATACTCTCTGGAAACACCATATATTTT. Translation: CAIGGGILSGNTIYF. This chain links TRBV10-3 with TRBJ1-3, with a possible D match to TRBD1 (6 bases). Trimming cost V 8 bases and J 0 bases, with 14 bases left between them. The CDR3 extends over 15 amino acids. Germline V lookup: CDR1 ENHRY, CDR2 SYGVKD.

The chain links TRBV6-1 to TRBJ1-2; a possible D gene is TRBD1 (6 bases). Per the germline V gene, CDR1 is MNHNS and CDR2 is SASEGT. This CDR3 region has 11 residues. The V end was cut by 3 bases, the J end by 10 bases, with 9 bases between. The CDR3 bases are TGTGCCAGCAGTGATTCAGGGGACTACACCTTC. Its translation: CASSDSGDYTF.

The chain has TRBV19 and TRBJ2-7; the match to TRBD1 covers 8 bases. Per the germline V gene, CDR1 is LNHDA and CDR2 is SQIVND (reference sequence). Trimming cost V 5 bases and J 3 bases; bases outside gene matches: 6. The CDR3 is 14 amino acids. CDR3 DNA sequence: TGTGCCAGTAGTTCCCGGACAGGGAACTACGAGCAGTACTTC. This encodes CASSSRTGNYEQYF.

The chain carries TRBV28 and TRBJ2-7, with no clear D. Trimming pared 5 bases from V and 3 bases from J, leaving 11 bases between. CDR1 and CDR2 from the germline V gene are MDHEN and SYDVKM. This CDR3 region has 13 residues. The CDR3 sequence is CASSTALGYEQYF. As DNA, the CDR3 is TGTGCCAGCAGTACTGCTTTAGGCTACGAGCAGTACTTC.

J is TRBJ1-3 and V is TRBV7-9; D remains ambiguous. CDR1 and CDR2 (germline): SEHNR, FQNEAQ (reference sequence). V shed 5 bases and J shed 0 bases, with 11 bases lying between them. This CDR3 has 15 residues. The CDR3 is CASSPRQLSGNTIYF. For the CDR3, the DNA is TGTGCCAGCAGCCCGCGACAACTCTCTGGAAACACCATATATTTT.

CDR3 residues: CASSRKAEQYF. DNA for the CDR3: TGTGCCAGCAGCCGAAAAGCTGAGCAGTACTTC. V usage is TRBV7-9 and J usage is TRBJ2-7; unclear D gene. This CDR3 comprises 11 residues. Trimming left V 5 bases short and J 7 bases short, with 9 bases between. Germline assignment: CDR1 SEHNR and CDR2 FQNEAQ (reference sequence).

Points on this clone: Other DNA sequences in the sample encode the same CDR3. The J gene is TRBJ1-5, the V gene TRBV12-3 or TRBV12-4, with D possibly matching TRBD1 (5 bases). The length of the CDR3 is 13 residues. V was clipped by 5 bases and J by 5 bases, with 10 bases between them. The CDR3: CASSRGTDQPQHF. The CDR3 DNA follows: TGTGCCAGCAGTCGGGGGACTGATCAGCCCCAGCATTTT.

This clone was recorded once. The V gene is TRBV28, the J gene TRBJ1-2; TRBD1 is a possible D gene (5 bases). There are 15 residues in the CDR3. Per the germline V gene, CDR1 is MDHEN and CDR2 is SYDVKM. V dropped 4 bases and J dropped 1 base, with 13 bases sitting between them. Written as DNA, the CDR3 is TGTGCCAGCAGTTCGTCCGGGGCACATAACTATGGCTACACCTTC. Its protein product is CASSSSGAHNYGYTF.